One T cell receptor beta chain is described in this entry. This clone has a single count. Its antigen is still unknown. No per-base quality is available; no much larger clone lies one base away. These data belong to a study of blood T cell repertoires in COVID-19 (TCRdb year 2020). At the level of the whole study: Samples from collaborators originated in the United States, Italy and Spain and spanned both the acute and convalescent phases of COVID-19. The prospective study material was composed of cDNA or gDNA derived from T cells, B-cell-depleted T cells, or PBMCs. The dataset comprised deeply sampled blood TCRbeta repertoires from subjects exposed to, actively infected with, or recovered from COVID-19. The repertoires were released in a freely available public database intended as a resource for research on the immune response to SARS-CoV-2. The samples were drawn from the first 160 participants of the ongoing ImmuneRACE study and from under 1,500 subjects provided by 6 global collaborators. Nearly every sample came with metadata listing a de-identified subject ID, COVID-19 status, age in years and sex. Where HLA class I and class II types were available, the types were taken from metadata supplied by the sample provider, not from assay-based typing. The research as a whole found: The amount of clinical and demographic metadata varied by source and participant and was provided uncurated.

TCRbeta CDR3 regions were amplified from genomic DNA by means of the immunoSEQ Assay, a bias-controlled multiplex PCR. The source study handled its data this way. The number of nucleated cells in each sample was estimated by amplification of reference gene primers within the assay. To quantify the absolute abundance of each unique TCRbeta CDR3 rearrangement, sequence reads were collapsed and filtered. Productive Simpson clonality was computed per sample as the square root of Simpson's diversity index over productive rearrangements. TCRdb limited this immuneACCESS table to in-frame rearrangements with V and J called. A share of clones is missing; checked studies link under half to unresolved V genes, and the rest is unexplained. V and J calls and clone size come straight from that table; D and trimming were deduced from the DNA. In all, the sample holds about 140,000 clones, and over 70% of those were seen once. Roughly a tenth of the sample lies in the top ten.

The collaborating institutions used their own protocols to collect whole blood in K2EDTA tubes. Collaborator samples were shipped for TCRbeta analysis as frozen whole blood, isolated PBMCs, or DNA extracted from either sample type. Sequencing was carried out using peripheral blood. The source of this sequence is a man between 60 and 70 years old with active or convalescent COVID-19.

The nucleotides read TGTGCCAGCACACAAGGCGGGCAGGGAGGTCACGAGCAGTACTTC. Translated, this is CASTQGGQGGHEQYF. The chain joins TRBV6-5 to TRBJ2-7; perhaps TRBD2 is the D gene, with 6 bases matching. As encoded in the germline V gene, CDR1 is MNHEY while CDR2 is SVGAGI. The germline ends are 21 bases apart after V is trimmed by 7 bases and J by 5 bases. Counted from cysteine to phenylalanine, this CDR3 has 15 amino acids. Left in the record is the CDR3 DNA by itself, 45 bases read in frame from the first base.